This TCR beta chain was sequenced for a study of response to subunit inactivated influenza vaccine. Study results and limitations: T cells newly recruited by each seasonal influenza vaccination are few, the authors suggested.

The J segment lost 5 bases and the V segment lost 0 bases, leaving 8 bases of the junction unmatched. The CDR3 is 16 residues long. Germline V gene data show CDR1 as LGHNA and CDR2 as YNFKEQ. The table lists this clonotype with many counts. Its antigen is not identified. TCRdb independently ran MiXCR on the RT-PCR reads; one entry per CDR3 protein. The sample yields roughly 650,000 distinct CDR3 sequences, around 13% seen once. This clonotype was obtained from a man between 50 and 59 years old who received an inactivated influenza vaccine. The material sequenced was PBMCs from blood, taken 14 to 15 days before vaccination. The rearrangement uses TRBV4-2 and TRBJ2-7; the match to TRBD1 covers 9 bases. DNA for the CDR3: TGTGCCAGCAGCCAAGATGCGGGACAGGGCAACAACGAGCAGTACTTC. Protein product: CASSQDAGQGNNEQYF.